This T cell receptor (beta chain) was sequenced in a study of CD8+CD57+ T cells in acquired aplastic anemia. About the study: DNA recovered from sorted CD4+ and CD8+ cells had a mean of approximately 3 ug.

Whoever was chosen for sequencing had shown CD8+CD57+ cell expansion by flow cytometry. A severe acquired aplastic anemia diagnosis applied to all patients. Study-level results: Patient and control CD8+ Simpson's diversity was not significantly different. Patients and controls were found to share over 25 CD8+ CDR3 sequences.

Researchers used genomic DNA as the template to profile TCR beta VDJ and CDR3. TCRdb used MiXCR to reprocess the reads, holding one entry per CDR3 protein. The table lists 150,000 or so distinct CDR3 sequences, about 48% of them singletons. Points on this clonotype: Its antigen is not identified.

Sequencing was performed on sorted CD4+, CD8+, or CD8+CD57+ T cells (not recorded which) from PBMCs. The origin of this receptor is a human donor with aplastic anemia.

CDR3 coding DNA: TGTGCCAGCAGGAAGGCCCCCGGGACAGAGCACCAAGAGACCCAGTACTTC. Protein product: CASRKAPGTEHQETQYF. The chain is built from TRBV2 and TRBJ2-5; 7 bases are a match to TRBD1. Trimming cost V 6 bases and J 0 bases; bases outside gene matches: 13. The CDR3 totals 17 residues. Germline values: CDR1 SNHLY, CDR2 FYNNEI.